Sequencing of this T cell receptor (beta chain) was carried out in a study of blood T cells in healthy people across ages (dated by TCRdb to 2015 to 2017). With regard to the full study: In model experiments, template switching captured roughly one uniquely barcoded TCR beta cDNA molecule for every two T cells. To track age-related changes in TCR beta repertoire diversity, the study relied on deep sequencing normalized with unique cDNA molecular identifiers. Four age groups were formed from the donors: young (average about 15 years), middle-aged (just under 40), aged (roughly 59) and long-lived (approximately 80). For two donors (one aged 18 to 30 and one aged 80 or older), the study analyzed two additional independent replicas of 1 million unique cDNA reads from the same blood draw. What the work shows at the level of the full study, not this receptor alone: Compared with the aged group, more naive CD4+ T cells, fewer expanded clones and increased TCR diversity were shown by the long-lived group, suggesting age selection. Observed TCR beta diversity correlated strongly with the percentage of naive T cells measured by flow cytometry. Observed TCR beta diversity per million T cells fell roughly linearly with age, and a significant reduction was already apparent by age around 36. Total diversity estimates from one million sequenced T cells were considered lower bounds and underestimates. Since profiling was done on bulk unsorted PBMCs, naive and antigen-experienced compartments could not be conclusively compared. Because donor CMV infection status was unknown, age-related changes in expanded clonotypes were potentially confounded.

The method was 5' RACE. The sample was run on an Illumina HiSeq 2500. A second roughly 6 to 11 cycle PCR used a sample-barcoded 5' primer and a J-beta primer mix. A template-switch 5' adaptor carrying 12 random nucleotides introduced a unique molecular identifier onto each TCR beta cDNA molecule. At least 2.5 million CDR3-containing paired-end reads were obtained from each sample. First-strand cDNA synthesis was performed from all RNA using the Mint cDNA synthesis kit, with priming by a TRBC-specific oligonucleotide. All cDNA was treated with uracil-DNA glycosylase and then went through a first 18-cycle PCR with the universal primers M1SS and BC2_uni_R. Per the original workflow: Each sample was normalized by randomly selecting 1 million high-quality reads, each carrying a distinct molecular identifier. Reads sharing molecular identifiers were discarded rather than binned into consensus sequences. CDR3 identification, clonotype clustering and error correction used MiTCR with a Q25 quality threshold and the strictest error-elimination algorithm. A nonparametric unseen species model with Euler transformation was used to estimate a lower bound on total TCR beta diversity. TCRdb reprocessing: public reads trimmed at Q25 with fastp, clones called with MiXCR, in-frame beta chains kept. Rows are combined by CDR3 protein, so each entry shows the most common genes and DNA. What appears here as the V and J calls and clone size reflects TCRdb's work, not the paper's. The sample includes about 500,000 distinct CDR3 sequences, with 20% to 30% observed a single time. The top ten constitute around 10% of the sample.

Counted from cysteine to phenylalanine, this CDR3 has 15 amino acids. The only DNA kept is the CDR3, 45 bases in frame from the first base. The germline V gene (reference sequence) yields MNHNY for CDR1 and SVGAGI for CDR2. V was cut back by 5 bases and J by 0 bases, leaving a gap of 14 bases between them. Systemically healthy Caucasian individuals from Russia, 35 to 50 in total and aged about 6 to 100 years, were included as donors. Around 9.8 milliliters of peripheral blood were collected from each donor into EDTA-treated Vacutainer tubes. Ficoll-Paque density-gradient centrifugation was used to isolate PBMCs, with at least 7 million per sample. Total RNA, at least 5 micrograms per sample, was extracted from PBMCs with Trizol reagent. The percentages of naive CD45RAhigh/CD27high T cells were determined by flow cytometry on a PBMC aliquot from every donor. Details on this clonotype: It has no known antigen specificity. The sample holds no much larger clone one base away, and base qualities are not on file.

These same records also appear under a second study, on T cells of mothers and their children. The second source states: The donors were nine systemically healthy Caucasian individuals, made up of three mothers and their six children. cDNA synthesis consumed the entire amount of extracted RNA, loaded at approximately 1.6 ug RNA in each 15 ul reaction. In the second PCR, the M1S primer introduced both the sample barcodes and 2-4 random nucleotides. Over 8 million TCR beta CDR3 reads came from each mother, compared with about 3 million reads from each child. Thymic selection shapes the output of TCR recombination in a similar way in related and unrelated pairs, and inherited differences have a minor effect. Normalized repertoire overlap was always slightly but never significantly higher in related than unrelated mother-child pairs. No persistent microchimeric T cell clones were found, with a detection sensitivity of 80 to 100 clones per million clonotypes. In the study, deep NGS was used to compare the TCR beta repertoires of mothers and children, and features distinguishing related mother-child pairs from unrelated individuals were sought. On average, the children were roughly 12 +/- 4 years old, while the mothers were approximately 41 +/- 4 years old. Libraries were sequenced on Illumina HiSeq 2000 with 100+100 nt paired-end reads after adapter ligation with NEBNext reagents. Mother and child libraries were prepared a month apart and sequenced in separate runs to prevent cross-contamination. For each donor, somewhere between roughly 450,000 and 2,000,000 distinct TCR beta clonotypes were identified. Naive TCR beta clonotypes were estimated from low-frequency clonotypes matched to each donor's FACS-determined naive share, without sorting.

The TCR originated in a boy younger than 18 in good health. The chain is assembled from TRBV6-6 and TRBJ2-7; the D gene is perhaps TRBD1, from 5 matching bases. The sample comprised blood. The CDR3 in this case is CASSPQGLNSYEQYF. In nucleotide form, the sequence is TGTGCCAGCAGTCCCCAGGGTCTTAACTCCTACGAGCAGTACTTC.